Shown below are 2 T cell receptor beta chains from a single sample sequenced in a study of vaccination and CD4 T cells after COVID-19. The Oncomine TCR Beta short-read assay generated sequence data from the DNA of cultured CD4+ T cells. MiXCR, run by TCRdb on the PCR reads, gives a single entry per CDR3 protein. The data hold about 20,000 distinct CDR3 sequences, with roughly two fifths observed a single time. The treatment here: roughly ten-day PBMC culture with coronavirus spike peptide pools or control peptides (ViraFEST assay). No antigen has been identified for these receptors. The sample consisted of CD4+ T cells from blood, cultured in vitro. Receptors were obtained from a human donor who had recovered from COVID-19.

This clonotype was seen a handful of times. The V gene is TRBV6-2 or TRBV6-3, the J gene TRBJ2-3, with TRBD1 matching over 7 bases. V shed 6 bases, J shed 2 bases, and the junction held 11 bases outside the gene matches. Germline CDR1 reads MNHEY; CDR2 reads SVGEGT. The CDR3 runs 16 residues. The DNA for the CDR3 is TGTGCCAGCAGCCGGAGCCGGGACAGCGTCACAGATACGCAGTATTTT. It translates to CASSRSRDSVTDTQYF.

The J gene is TRBJ1-1, the V gene TRBV14, with 7 bases fitting TRBD1. J lost 10 bases, V lost 0 bases, and 2 bases had no gene match. The CDR3 is made up of 12 amino acids. Germline values: CDR1 SGHDN, CDR2 FVKESK. Here the CDR3 DNA reads TGTGCCAGCAGCCAAGATGACAGGGCAGCTTTCTTT. Translation gives CASSQDDRAAFF.